A single sample is the source of the 31 T cell receptor beta chains below, sequenced in a study of T cell responses to AZD1222 COVID-19 vaccine (dated by TCRdb to the early 2020s). Preparation of the library involved the immunoSEQ multiplex PCR assay. TCRdb holds this immuneACCESS table with in-frame rearrangements only. Some clones are missing; in checked studies, unresolved V genes explain under half, and the rest has no known cause. The sample records 95,000 to 120,000 clones, about 91% of which are singletons. Together, the top ten hold approximately 6.5% of the sample. What the time point label conveys for this sample: about 28 days (+/-7) after the second vaccine dose. The sequences come from peripheral blood, collected 28 days after the second AZD1222 dose. The receptors shown here come from an adult who received the AZD1222 COVID-19 vaccine.

Only a few counts were recorded for this clone. This chain uses TRBV18 with TRBJ2-7, with TRBD1 matching 9 bases. The CDR3 consists of 14 residues. The V and J ends lost 3 bases and 3 bases, in that order; junction bases with no gene match: 3. Germline CDR1 KGHSH, CDR2 LQKENI. The CDR3 DNA follows: TGTGCCAGCTCACCCCCGGGACAGGGCTACGAGCAGTACTTC. It codes for CASSPPGQGYEQYF. The full variable domain, rest sourced from reference TRBV18 and TRBJ2-7, is NAGVMQNPRHLVRRRGQEARLRCSPMKGHSHVYWYRQLPEEGLKFMVYLQKENIIDESGMPKERFSAEFPKEGPSILRIQQVVRGDSAAYFCASSPPGQGYEQYFGPGTRLTVT.

This chain connects TRBV28 to TRBJ1-3; 8 bases agree with TRBD1. Trimming took 6 bases from V and 2 from J; bases not matched to a gene: 3. CDR3 length: 14 amino acids. From germline, CDR1 is MDHEN and CDR2 SYDVKM. CDR3 bases: TGTGCCAGCAGACCGACAGGGGCTGGAAACACCATATATTTT. Translating gives CASRPTGAGNTIYF.

The chain has TRBV15 and TRBJ2-3, with D tentatively TRBD2 (5 bases). The V gene lost 0 bases and the J gene lost 4 bases, with 17 bases spanning the gap. Per the germline V gene, CDR1 is LNHNV and CDR2 is YYDKDF (reference sequence). This CDR3 is 17 amino acids long. The CDR3, as DNA: TGTGCCACCAGCAGAGAGGCCAGCGGCGGGTGGGCAGATACGCAGTATTTT. Protein: CATSREASGGWADTQYF.

The chain uses TRBV10-3 and TRBJ1-2, with 9 bases aligning to TRBD1. The CDR3 is 14 residues long. V gave up 3 bases and J gave up 8 bases; unmatched junction bases: 7. In germline, CDR1 is ENHRY, CDR2 SYGVKD. CDR3 DNA: TGTGCCATCAGTGACGGACAGGGGCGACCCGGCTACACCTTC. It is translated as CAISDGQGRPGYTF.

This chain links TRBV5-5 with TRBJ1-4; D gene ambiguous. V dropped 6 bases and J dropped 0 bases, with 18 bases sitting between them. This CDR3 comprises 17 residues. Germline V gene lookup returns CDR1 SGHKS and CDR2 YYEKEE (reference sequence). The CDR3 region has the DNA TGTGCCAGCACCAAGGACCCCCTAGTTGCAACTAATGAAAAACTGTTTTTT. Amino acid sequence: CASTKDPLVATNEKLFF.

This clone was counted many times. The rearrangement uses TRBV4-2 and TRBJ2-7, with 7 bases lining up with TRBD1. The junction had 7 bases not matched to a gene; V was cut back by 3 bases and J by 2 bases. The CDR3 extends over 15 amino acids. Germline CDR1 and CDR2: LGHNA and YNFKEQ. The CDR3 spells CASSQQKTGTYEQYF. The CDR3 DNA follows: TGTGCCAGCAGCCAGCAAAAGACAGGGACCTACGAGCAGTACTTC.

This clone has just a few counts. The chain carries TRBV21-1 and TRBJ2-7; TRBD2 was called by the table and not checked on the DNA. TRBV21-1 is marked as a pseudogene. The CDR3 totals 15 residues. CDR3 region: CASSKRRGGTYEQYF. CDR3 nucleotide sequence: TGTGCCAGCAGCAAAAGACGCGGGGGAACCTACGAGCAGTACTTC.

This chain uses TRBV29-1 with TRBJ1-1; D remains unclear. The V gene's germline CDR1 is SQVTM and CDR2 ANQGSEA. This CDR3 spans 12 amino acids. Trimming stripped 4 bases from V and 1 base from J, with 7 bases between. CDR3 bases: TGCAGCGTTGGACAACCGAACACTGAAGCTTTCTTT. It yields the protein CSVGQPNTEAFF.

CDR3 DNA sequence: TGTGCCAGCAGCTTAGAAGGGACAGGGGCTGGCTACACCTTC. Translating gives CASSLEGTGAGYTF. The chain carries TRBV7-9 and TRBJ1-2; 10 positions match TRBD1. The germline gives CDR1 SEHNR, CDR2 FQNEAQ (reference sequence). J gave up 7 bases and V 1 base, and 3 bases lay outside the gene matches. This CDR3 region has 14 residues. The whole variable domain, remainder taken from reference TRBV7-9 and TRBJ1-2, is DTGVSQNPRHKITKRGQNVTFRCDPISEHNRLYWYRQTLGQGPEFLTYFQNEAQLEKSRLLSDRFSAERPKGSFSTLEIQRTEQGDSAMYLCASSLEGTGAGYTFGSGTRLTVV.

The chain joins TRBV4-3 to TRBJ2-1; D is uncertain. With 0 bases removed from V and 7 bases from J, the gap between germline ends came to 10 bases. CDR3 size: 14 residues. The germline CDR1 and CDR2 sequences are LGHNA and YSLEER. CDR3: CASSQDLTINEQFF. The CDR3, as DNA: TGCGCCAGCAGCCAAGATCTAACTATTAATGAGCAGTTCTTC.

The rearrangement links TRBV19 to TRBJ1-1, with 8 bases aligning to TRBD1. V dropped 10 bases and J dropped 4; count of bases not matched to a gene: 11. Germline CDR1 is LNHDA and CDR2 is SQIVND (reference sequence). The CDR3 contains 14 residues. The CDR3: CATLQGGKGTEAFF. CDR3 sequence (DNA): TGTGCCACCCTACAGGGGGGGAAGGGCACTGAAGCTTTCTTT. Variable domain in full (rest from reference TRBV19 and TRBJ1-1): DGGITQSPKYLFRKEGQNVTLSCEQNLNHDAMYWYRQDPGQGLRLIYYSQIVNDFQKGDIAEGYSVSREKKESFPLTVTSAQKNPTAFYLCATLQGGKGTEAFFGQGTRLTVV.

This CDR3 is CASSSGSPTYNEQFF. In nucleotides, the CDR3 is TGTGCCAGCAGTTCAGGCTCCCCCACCTACAATGAGCAGTTCTTC. The genes are TRBV27 and TRBJ2-1; D is ambiguous. This CDR3 is 15 amino acids long. CDR1 is MNHEY and CDR2 is SMNVEV in the germline V gene (reference sequence). V was pared by 4 bases and J by 2 bases, with 12 bases between.

The chain has TRBV6-5 and TRBJ1-2, with TRBD1 matching 7 bases. V gave up 5 bases and J gave up 4 bases; unmatched junction bases: 4. CDR1 is MNHEY and CDR2 is SVGAGI in the germline V gene. CDR3 length: 13 residues. The CDR3 DNA is TGTGCCAGCAGTCTGGGACAGCCCTATGGCTACACCTTC. This sequence encodes CASSLGQPYGYTF.

The chain employs TRBV6-6 and TRBJ2-5, with unresolved D. Germline assignment: CDR1 MNHNY and CDR2 SVGAGI (reference sequence). V lost 6 bases and J 7 bases, leaving 15 bases between the germline ends. There are 13 residues in the CDR3. The CDR3 is CASSEALFGTQYF. CDR3 coding DNA: TGTGCCAGCAGCGAGGCCCTTTTTGGGACCCAGTACTTC.

Relative to its sample, this clone is medium-sized (0.01 to 0.1%). The rearrangement links TRBV7-9 to TRBJ2-7; no firm D call. Germline V gives CDR1 SEHNR, CDR2 FQNEAQ (reference sequence). V was pared by 4 bases and J by 3 bases, with 10 bases between. The CDR3 has 13 residues. CDR3 residues: CASSSGWSYEQYF. CDR3 in DNA: TGTGCCAGCAGCTCCGGATGGAGCTACGAGCAGTACTTC.

Only a few counts were recorded for this clone. The chain links TRBV10-3 to TRBJ2-5; 8 bases agree with TRBD1. Germline values: CDR1 ENHRY, CDR2 SYGVKD. Trimming took 6 bases from V and 5 from J; bases not matched to a gene: 8. This CDR3 is 14 amino acids long. CDR3 residues: CAIRTDRDDETQYF. CDR3 nucleotide sequence: TGTGCCATCAGGACGGACAGGGATGATGAGACCCAGTACTTC.

This sequence joins TRBV7-9 and TRBJ2-1; 13 bases match TRBD2. The V segment lost 5 bases and the J segment 6 bases; nucleotides outside the gene matches: 7. The CDR3 covers 16 residues. Germline V gene data show CDR1 as SEHNR and CDR2 as FQNEAQ (reference sequence). CDR3 DNA: TGTGCCAGCAGCGAATACGGGACTAGCGGGGTCAATGAGCAGTTCTTC. It translates to CASSEYGTSGVNEQFF.

The chain uses TRBV7-9 and TRBJ2-7; D is tentatively TRBD1 or TRBD2 (7 bases each). Germline lookup yields CDR1 SEHNR and CDR2 FQNEAQ (reference sequence). The CDR3 sequence is 16 residues long. The V and J ends lost 5 bases and 1 base respectively, with 18 bases between them. The CDR3 reads CASSPTGMRGSYEQYF. CDR3 nucleotide sequence: TGTGCCAGCAGCCCGACAGGGATGCGGGGGTCCTACGAGCAGTACTTC.

The chain employs TRBV5-1 and TRBJ1-4; 10 positions match TRBD1. Germline loops: CDR1 SGHRS, CDR2 YFSETQ. The V segment lost 0 bases and the J segment 5 bases; nucleotides outside the gene matches: 10. This CDR3 region has 18 residues. The CDR3 loop is CASSLGLTGGVGNEKLFF. The DNA of the CDR3 is TGCGCCAGCAGCTTGGGGTTGACAGGGGGCGTCGGAAATGAAAAACTGTTTTTT.

This rearrangement joins TRBV9 to TRBJ2-2, with 16 bases aligning to TRBD2. J was trimmed by 6 bases and V by 0 bases; bases with no gene match: 2. From germline, CDR1 is SGDLS and CDR2 YYNGEE. The CDR3 totals 17 residues. This CDR3 is CASSVAGTSGGAGELFF. DNA for the CDR3: TGTGCCAGCAGCGTAGCAGGGACTAGCGGGGGGGCCGGGGAGCTGTTTTTT.

This clone was recorded a few times. The chain employs TRBV28 and TRBJ1-5; D remains unclear. The CDR3 runs to 15 residues. The V end lost 2 bases, the J end lost 5 bases, and 13 bases lay between the germline ends. The germline V gene encodes CDR1 MDHEN and CDR2 SYDVKM. In nucleotides, the CDR3 is TGTGCCAGCAGTTTAGGAGTTAGGGAGGATCAGCCCCAGCATTTT. This sequence encodes CASSLGVREDQPQHF.

This clone was detected only once. The chain employs TRBV5-1 and TRBJ2-1, with D perhaps given as TRBD1 or TRBD2 (6 bases each). The length of the CDR3 is 15 residues. Trimming left V 1 base short and J 5 bases short, with 13 bases between. From germline, CDR1 is SGHRS and CDR2 YFSETQ. The CDR3 bases are TGCGCCAGCAGCTTGATCGGGGGCCAACACAATGAGCAGTTCTTC. This gives the protein CASSLIGGQHNEQFF.

The chain recombines TRBV6-5 with TRBJ2-5; D may match TRBD1 or TRBD2 (5 bases each). V was pared by 7 bases and J by 2 bases, with 17 bases between. Germline-derived CDR1 and CDR2 are MNHEY and SVGAGI. The CDR3 loop spans 15 amino acids. The CDR3 DNA follows: TGTGCCAGCAAACTATCGGGACGAAGACAAGAGACCCAGTACTTC. Protein product: CASKLSGRRQETQYF.

This sequence joins TRBV7-2 and TRBJ2-7; D call uncertain. There are 15 residues in the CDR3. The V end was cut by 5 bases, the J end by 3 bases, with 17 bases between. Germline assignment: CDR1 SGHTA and CDR2 FQGNSA. CDR3 in DNA: TGTGCCAGCAGCCCTTACCAGGACGCAGGCTACGAGCAGTACTTC. Protein sequence: CASSPYQDAGYEQYF. The full variable domain, rest sourced from reference TRBV7-2 and TRBJ2-7, is GAGVSQSPSNKVTEKGKDVELRCDPISGHTALYWYRQSLGQGLEFLIYFQGNSAPDKSGLPSDRFSAERTGGSVSTLTIQRTQQEDSAVYLCASSPYQDAGYEQYFGPGTRLTVT.

This clone was seen more than once but under ten times. The chain combines TRBV12-3 or TRBV12-4 with TRBJ1-5; a possible D gene is TRBD1 (5 bases). This CDR3 is 13 amino acids long. The V gene lost 2 bases and the J gene lost 4 bases, with 6 bases spanning the gap. Written as DNA, the CDR3 is TGTGCCAGCAGTTTAAACAGGAATCAGCCCCAGCATTTT. Amino acids: CASSLNRNQPQHF.

This chain uses TRBV10-3 with TRBJ1-1, with D possibly TRBD1 on 5 matching bases. This CDR3 contains 11 residues. V was trimmed by 6 bases and J by 7 bases, leaving 9 bases between them. Germline loops: CDR1 ENHRY, CDR2 SYGVKD. The CDR3 is CAIRSDSEAFF. CDR3 nucleotide sequence: TGTGCCATCAGGAGCGACAGTGAAGCTTTCTTT.

This clone came up a few times. The chain recombines TRBV10-1 with TRBJ2-2; D is ambiguous. Germline lookup yields CDR1 WNHNN and CDR2 SYGVQD (reference sequence). V was clipped by 0 bases and J by 6 bases, with 8 bases between them. This CDR3 has 14 residues. In nucleotides, the CDR3 is TGCGCCAGCAGTGAGTCTGGTCCGGCCGGGGAGCTGTTTTTT. The encoded protein is CASSESGPAGELFF.

V usage is TRBV6-1 and J usage is TRBJ1-6, with D possibly being TRBD1 (5 bases). Germline CDR1 reads MNHNS; CDR2 reads SASEGT. The CDR3 length is 16 residues. Trimming took 1 base from V and 9 from J, leaving 16 bases between them. CDR3 in DNA: TGTGCCAGCAGTGAAGAGGTGGGCAGGGTGAGTTCACCCCTCCACTTT. Translation gives CASSEEVGRVSSPLHF.

CDR3 nucleotide sequence: TGTGCCAGCAGTCCCCCCGGGGATGGCTACACCTTC. As protein: CASSPPGDGYTF. The chain links TRBV6-5 to TRBJ1-2; D not resolved. Per the germline V gene, CDR1 is MNHEY and CDR2 is SVGAGI. The length of the CDR3 is 12 residues. The V end was cut by 5 bases, the J end by 6 bases, with 10 bases between.

The chain couples TRBV7-9 to TRBJ2-1; D is perhaps TRBD2 (5 bases). The CDR3 has 16 amino acids. The germline V gene has CDR1 SEHNR and CDR2 FQNEAQ (reference sequence). The V gene lost 1 base and the J gene lost 9 bases, with 19 bases spanning the gap. This chain's CDR3 is CASSLGLIGLSGEQFF. CDR3 sequence (DNA): TGTGCCAGCAGCTTAGGTCTTATAGGACTCTCCGGTGAGCAGTTCTTC.

This rearrangement joins TRBV15 to TRBJ2-3; perhaps D is TRBD1 or TRBD2 (5 bases each). CDR3 length equals 15 residues. With 2 bases removed from V and 6 bases from J, the gap between germline ends came to 15 bases. Germline V gives CDR1 LNHNV, CDR2 YYDKDF (reference sequence). Here the CDR3 reads CATSRNWGTGDTQYF. The CDR3 DNA follows: TGTGCCACCAGCAGAAACTGGGGGACGGGGGATACGCAGTATTTT.